These 15 T cell receptor beta chains originate from one sample sequenced in a study of blood T cell repertoires in COVID-19. Only in-frame clones appear in the TCRdb table, and some are missing; sequencing was by immunoSEQ multiplex PCR. The profile shows about 200,000 clones, about 88% of them singletons. Sequenced input: peripheral blood. These receptors were taken from a man younger than 35 with active or convalescent COVID-19.

V usage is TRBV9 and J usage is TRBJ1-2; D may be TRBD1 (5 bases). Trimming removed 2 bases at V and 7 bases at J, with 27 bases between. Germline values: CDR1 SGDLS, CDR2 YYNGEE. This CDR3 spans 18 amino acids. The CDR3 region has the DNA TGTGCCAGCAGCGTTTCCCCTTGGTTGGATGGGACTCTCGGTGGCTACACCTTC. Protein: CASSVSPWLDGTLGGYTF.

This chain uses TRBV19 with TRBJ1-1; D perhaps matches TRBD1 (5 bases). The germline V gene encodes CDR1 LNHDA and CDR2 SQIVND (reference sequence). This CDR3 region has 14 residues. Trimming cost V 1 base and J 6 bases, with 12 bases left between them. The CDR3 DNA sequence: TGTGCCAGTAGTATAGGGGAACAGGTCCCTGAAGCTTTCTTT. It translates to CASSIGEQVPEAFF.

J is TRBJ2-7 and V is TRBV5-4; tentative D call: TRBD1 (7 bases). The CDR3 loop spans 16 amino acids. Germline V CDR1 and CDR2: SGHNT, YYREEE (reference sequence). V lost 0 bases and J 1 base, leaving 14 bases between the germline ends. The CDR3 protein is CASSLAGGQSSYEQYF. CDR3 coding DNA: TGTGCCAGCAGCTTGGCCGGGGGACAGTCGTCCTACGAGCAGTACTTC.

The chain links TRBV29-1 to TRBJ1-2, with a tentative D call TRBD1 (5 bases). V dropped 3 bases and J dropped 2 bases, with 10 bases sitting between them. This CDR3 is 13 amino acids long. CDR1 SQVTM and CDR2 ANQGSEA come from the germline V gene. The CDR3 nucleotides read TGCAGCGTTGACTCAGGGTCCAACTATGGCTACACCTTC. Translated: CSVDSGSNYGYTF.

The chain couples TRBV19 to TRBJ2-7; 7 bases match TRBD2. From germline, CDR1 is LNHDA and CDR2 SQIVND (reference sequence). Trimming removed 4 bases from V and 6 bases from J; junction bases left unmatched: 12. The CDR3 loop spans 15 amino acids. The CDR3 loop reads CASSKSSGGGFEQYF. For the CDR3, the DNA is TGTGCCAGTAGTAAGTCTAGCGGCGGGGGTTTCGAGCAGTACTTC.

The gene calls are TRBV11-2 and TRBJ2-1; 13 positions match TRBD2. Trimming cost V 1 base and J 7 bases; bases outside gene matches: 10. Germline V gene lookup returns CDR1 SGHAT and CDR2 FQNNGV. The CDR3 extends over 18 amino acids. The CDR3 nucleotides read TGTGCCAGCAGCTTAGGTTTACTAGCGGGGGGGCCATTAAATGAGCAGTTCTTC. Translating gives CASSLGLLAGGPLNEQFF.

This chain's CDR3 is CATSRDSGASGSVLADTQYF. CDR3 sequence (DNA): TGTGCCACCAGCAGAGATTCTGGGGCTAGCGGGAGTGTCCTAGCAGATACGCAGTATTTT. V usage is TRBV15 and J usage is TRBJ2-3; 10 bases align to TRBD2. J was trimmed by 4 bases and V by 0 bases; bases with no gene match: 16. The CDR3 spans 20 residues. The germline CDR1 and CDR2 sequences are LNHNV and YYDKDF (reference sequence).

The chain recombines TRBV14 with TRBJ2-7; 10 bases align to TRBD1. CDR3 length: 16 amino acids. Germline lookup yields CDR1 SGHDN and CDR2 FVKESK. Unmatched junction bases numbered 5, after V lost 1 base and J lost 2 bases. The CDR3 reads CASSQAGQGSTYEQYF. In DNA form, the CDR3 reads TGTGCCAGCAGCCAAGCGGGACAGGGGTCTACCTACGAGCAGTACTTC.

The V gene is TRBV5-8, the J gene TRBJ2-2, with TRBD1 as a possible D gene (6 bases). V lost 2 bases and J 5 bases, leaving 16 bases between the germline ends. There are 16 residues in the CDR3. In germline, CDR1 is SGHTS, CDR2 YDEGEE. The CDR3 region is CASSFRQGLGTGELFF. The CDR3, as DNA: TGTGCCAGCAGCTTCAGGCAGGGGTTAGGTACCGGGGAGCTGTTTTTT.

This chain joins TRBV4-1 and TRBJ1-1; D might be TRBD1 (5 bases). This CDR3 is built from 14 residues. With 0 bases removed from V and 1 base from J, the gap between germline ends came to 6 bases. Germline V lookup: CDR1 MGHRA, CDR2 YSYEKL. For the CDR3, the DNA is TGCGCCAGCAGCCAAGATAGGGGGAACACTGAAGCTTTCTTT. It yields the protein CASSQDRGNTEAFF.

This chain's CDR3 is CASSVEGQDFYNEQFF. CDR3 nucleotide sequence: TGTGCCAGCAGCGTAGAGGGACAGGATTTCTACAATGAGCAGTTCTTC. The chain combines TRBV9 with TRBJ2-1; the match to TRBD1 covers 8 bases. CDR1 and CDR2 (germline): SGDLS, YYNGEE. This CDR3 spans 16 amino acids. The junction had 5 bases not matched to a gene; V was cut back by 0 bases and J by 3 bases.

As to this clone: One junction end does not reproduce the germline sequence, and a read error may be involved. CDR3 residues: CASRLETGGPNTIYF. The CDR3 coding sequence is TGTGCCAGCAGATTAGAGACAGGGGGCCCGAACACCATATATTTT. The genes are TRBV7-9 and TRBJ1-3, with 10 bases matching TRBD1. Germline V gene lookup returns CDR1 SEHNR and CDR2 FQNEAQ (reference sequence). This CDR3 comprises 15 residues.

The chain employs TRBV4-1 and TRBJ2-3; D is ambiguous. The CDR3 runs to 17 residues. V lost 5 bases and J lost 1, with 19 bases in between. Germline values: CDR1 MGHRA, CDR2 YSYEKL. CDR3 sequence (DNA): TGCGCCAGCAGCACCCCACCTAGGTCCCCAGGCACAGATACGCAGTATTTT. Its protein product is CASSTPPRSPGTDTQYF.

V usage is TRBV4-2 and J usage is TRBJ2-7, with 11 bases identical to TRBD2. Germline V gives CDR1 LGHNA, CDR2 YNFKEQ. The ends lost 0 bases at V and 3 bases at J; junction bases unmatched: 13. The CDR3 covers 19 residues. CDR3 amino acids: CASSQDQASGGSLFYEQYF. DNA of the CDR3: TGTGCCAGCAGCCAAGATCAGGCTAGCGGGGGGTCCTTGTTCTACGAGCAGTACTTC.

The chain has TRBV6-6 and TRBJ1-1, with TRBD1 identical over 10 bases. Germline CDR1 MNHNY, CDR2 SVGAGI (reference sequence). The ends lost 9 bases at V and 4 bases at J; junction bases unmatched: 5. The CDR3 has 13 amino acids. CDR3 in DNA: TGTGCCAGTAGGGGACAGGGGTTCACTGAAGCTTTCTTT. It encodes CASRGQGFTEAFF.